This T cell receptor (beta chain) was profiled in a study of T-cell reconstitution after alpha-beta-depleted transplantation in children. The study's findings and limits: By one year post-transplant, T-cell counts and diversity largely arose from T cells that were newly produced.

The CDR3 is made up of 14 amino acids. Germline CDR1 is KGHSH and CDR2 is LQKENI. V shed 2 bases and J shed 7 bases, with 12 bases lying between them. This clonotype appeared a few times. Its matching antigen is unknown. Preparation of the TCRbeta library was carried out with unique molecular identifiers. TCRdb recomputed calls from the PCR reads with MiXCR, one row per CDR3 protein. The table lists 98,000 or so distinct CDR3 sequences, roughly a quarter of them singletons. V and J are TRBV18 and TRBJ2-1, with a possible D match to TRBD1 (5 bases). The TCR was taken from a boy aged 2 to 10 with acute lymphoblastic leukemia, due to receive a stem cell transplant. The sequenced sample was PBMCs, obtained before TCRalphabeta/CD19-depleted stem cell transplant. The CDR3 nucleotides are TGTGCCAGCTCACCAACCCAGGGCGTAAATGAGCAGTTCTTC. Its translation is CASSPTQGVNEQFF. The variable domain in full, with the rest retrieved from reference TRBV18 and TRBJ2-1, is NAGVMQNPRHLVRRRGQEARLRCSPMKGHSHVYWYRQLPEEGLKFMVYLQKENIIDESGMPKERFSAEFPKEGPSILRIQQVVRGDSAAYFCASSPTQGVNEQFFGPGTRLTVL.